The present entry profiles one T cell receptor beta chain with its context. Antigen specificity is unknown. The sample comes from a study of cytomegalovirus exposure and HLA in healthy donors. Overall study: Researchers found that more than 70% of under 450 genotyped donors fell within the Caucasian-associated ancestry cluster.

PCR amplification relied on 60 Vbeta primers (plus 13 Jbeta primers). Data came from immunoSEQ multiplex PCR; TCRdb stores just in-frame clones and leaves some out. The sample lists 150,000 to 200,000 clones; about 85% were seen once. Study-wide findings and caveats: There were approximately 150 TCR beta chains listed as cytomegalovirus-associated. It was likely that a cluster of highly shared sequence variants was a sequencing artifact. Certain indistinguishable V segments, among them TRBV6-2 and TRBV6-3, were excluded.

Between the trimmed V and J ends, which lost 7 bases and 0 bases, there was a span of 16 bases. Germline values: CDR1 MNHNY, CDR2 SVGAGI (reference sequence). This CDR3 has 16 residues. The chain couples TRBV6-6 to TRBJ2-1, with a weak D call TRBD2 (6 bases). The source of this sequence is a male donor in good health and CMV-seropositive. Sequencing used PBMCs. CDR3 sequence (DNA): TGTGCCAGCACCCTCTCCTCCGGGAGCTCCTACAATGAGCAGTTCTTC. This codes for CASTLSSGSSYNEQFF.